Below are 13 T cell receptor beta chains sequenced from a single sample in a study of persistence of HIV-infected CD4 T cells. This was the immunoSEQ version 4 assay in survey mode. Only in-frame clones appear in the TCRdb table, and some are missing; sequencing was by immunoSEQ multiplex PCR. Among about 30,000 clones listed, roughly 70% were seen once. The stimulus was an HIV-1 Gag 15-mer peptide pool, about 1 ug/peptide/mL. Sorting selected CD4+ T cells upregulating both CD40 ligand and CD69. Antigens of these TCRs are unknown. The specimen was CD4+ T cells sorted from PBMCs after approximately 20-hour stimulation, collected from a patient who received antiretroviral therapy. The receptors come from an adult man with HIV who was CMV-seropositive.

This chain's CDR3 is CASSQMGEQGYTF. CDR3 coding DNA: TGCGCCAGCAGCCAGATGGGGGAGCAAGGCTACACCTTC. The V gene is TRBV5-1, the J gene TRBJ1-2, with D maybe TRBD1 (5 bases). V lost 4 bases, J lost 8 bases, and 15 bases lay in between. CDR3 length equals 13 residues. Looked up from germline, CDR1 is SGHRS and CDR2 is YFSETQ.

The rearrangement links TRBV12-5 to TRBJ2-4; the D gene is possibly TRBD2 (6 bases). Germline V CDR1 and CDR2: LGHNT, FRNRAP. V was clipped by 8 bases and J by 0 bases, with 11 bases between them. This CDR3 comprises 14 residues. This CDR3 reads CASTGELAKNIQYF. DNA for the CDR3: TGTGCTAGTACGGGGGAACTAGCCAAAAACATTCAGTACTTC.

By sample fraction, this clone is medium-sized. V is TRBV18 and J is TRBJ1-2; D perhaps matches TRBD1 (6 bases). Germline CDR1 and CDR2: KGHSH and LQKENI. The CDR3 is 13 amino acids. Trimming stripped 2 bases from V and 7 bases from J, with 11 bases between. The CDR3 DNA follows: TGTGCCAGCTCACCAAGGACAGCCAGTGGCTACACCTTC. This gives the protein CASSPRTASGYTF.

The chain employs TRBV2 and TRBJ1-5; TRBD1 matches 9 bases. Unmatched junction bases numbered 12, after V lost 6 bases and J lost 9 bases. The CDR3 is 15 amino acids. Germline CDR1 is SNHLY and CDR2 is FYNNEI. The CDR3 loop is CASRGTGQGSGPQHF. CDR3 nucleotide sequence: TGTGCCAGCAGGGGAACCGGACAGGGGTCGGGGCCCCAGCATTTT.

This clone was observed a few times. V gene TRBV15 combines with J gene TRBJ2-2, with D tentatively TRBD1 (5 bases). This CDR3 spans 14 amino acids. V dropped 4 bases and J dropped 6 bases, with 12 bases sitting between them. Germline V gene data show CDR1 as LNHNV and CDR2 as YYDKDF (reference sequence). The CDR3 here is CATSTLDSPGELFF. CDR3 nucleotide sequence: TGTGCCACCAGCACCCTCGACAGTCCCGGGGAGCTGTTTTTT.

This clone was seen just once. This chain links TRBV5-1 with TRBJ2-7, with 8 positions matching TRBD1. V lost 0 bases, J lost 6 bases, and 2 bases stayed unmatched. The germline gives CDR1 SGHRS, CDR2 YFSETQ. This CDR3 spans 13 amino acids. This chain's CDR3 is CASSLGDRSEQYF. The CDR3, as DNA: TGCGCCAGCAGCTTGGGGGACAGGTCCGAGCAGTACTTC.

Written as DNA, the CDR3 is TGTGCCAGCAGGTACCTTTCGAGGGGGCACACTGAAGCTTTCTTT. Its translation: CASRYLSRGHTEAFF. The chain couples TRBV27 to TRBJ1-1, with TRBD1 matching 7 bases. Germline CDR1 reads MNHEY; CDR2 reads SMNVEV (reference sequence). V gave up 6 bases and J gave up 3 bases; unmatched junction bases: 10. The CDR3 is 15 residues long.

The genes are TRBV10-3 and TRBJ1-1; D is perhaps TRBD1 (6 bases). The CDR3 consists of 16 residues. Germline CDR1 reads ENHRY; CDR2 reads SYGVKD. V was cut by 6 bases and J by 5 bases, with 22 bases left in between. CDR3 DNA: TGTGCCATCAGGGAAAATACAGGGTGGGGTGCGACTGAAGCTTTCTTT. Its protein product is CAIRENTGWGATEAFF.

The rearrangement uses TRBV6-5 and TRBJ1-5, with TRBD1 as a possible D gene (6 bases). CDR1 is MNHEY and CDR2 is SVGAGI in the germline V gene. Trimming removed 5 bases from V and 3 bases from J, with 14 bases in between. This CDR3 is 15 amino acids long. CDR3 in DNA: TGTGCCAGCAGTCCTTGGACAGCCTTCAATCAGCCCCAGCATTTT. Amino acid sequence: CASSPWTAFNQPQHF.

There are a few counts of this clone. The genes are TRBV6-2 or TRBV6-3 and TRBJ2-7; TRBD1 agrees at 7 bases. The J segment lost 6 bases and the V segment lost 2 bases, leaving 7 bases of the junction unmatched. The germline V gene encodes CDR1 MNHEY and CDR2 SVGEGT. The length of the CDR3 is 14 residues. The CDR3 loop reads CASSYRAGGFEQYF. In nucleotides, the CDR3 is TGTGCCAGCAGTTACAGGGCAGGGGGATTCGAGCAGTACTTC.

The chain couples TRBV7-2 to TRBJ2-7; D might be TRBD1 (5 bases). CDR1 and CDR2 from the germline V gene are SGHTA and FQGNSA. Trimming took 3 bases from V and 0 from J, leaving 9 bases between them. The CDR3 has 14 residues. The CDR3, as DNA: TGTGCCAGCAGCTTCGGCAGGGTCTCCTACGAGCAGTACTTC. Translating it yields CASSFGRVSYEQYF.

The V call is TRBV15, the J call TRBJ1-3; D gene unclear. V was trimmed by 1 base and J by 1 base, leaving 5 bases between them. The CDR3 spans 14 residues. CDR1 is LNHNV and CDR2 is YYDKDF in the germline V gene (reference sequence). CDR3 protein: CATSRGRSGNTIYF. CDR3 coding DNA: TGTGCCACCAGCAGAGGGCGATCTGGAAACACCATATATTTT. The complete variable domain, with remaining parts taken from reference TRBV15 and TRBJ1-3, reads DAMVIQNPRYQVTQFGKPVTLSCSQTLNHNVMYWYQQKSSQAPKLLFHYYDKDFNNEADTPDNFQSRRPNTSFCFLDIRSPGLGDTAMYLCATSRGRSGNTIYFGEGSWLTVV.

The rearrangement joins TRBV19 to TRBJ2-6; 7 bases are a match to TRBD2. Germline V gene lookup returns CDR1 LNHDA and CDR2 SQIVND (reference sequence). Trimming cost V 5 bases and J 2 bases; bases outside gene matches: 3. This CDR3 spans 15 amino acids. The CDR3 DNA reads TGTGCCAGTAGTGTCGGGGGGACTGGGGCCAACGTCCTGACTTTC. This sequence encodes CASSVGGTGANVLTF.